Listed here are 10 T cell receptor beta chains from one sample, sequenced in a study of identical twins. TCRdb independently ran MiXCR on the 5' RACE reads; one entry per CDR3 protein. Among about 490,000 distinct CDR3 sequences listed, 13% to 15% were seen once. The same sample was also studied in work on yellow fever vaccine responses in identical twins.

The material sequenced was CD4+ T cells sorted from blood. The origin of the receptors is a woman younger than 30 in good health.

This clonotype has more than one count but fewer than ten. The chain uses TRBV9 and TRBJ1-4; 7 positions match TRBD1. Germline trimming cut 3 bases from V and 0 bases from J; bases unmatched to any gene: 2. The CDR3 has 15 amino acids. Germline-derived CDR1 and CDR2 are SGDLS and YYNGEE. The CDR3 loop reads CASSGQGATNEKLFF. In DNA form, the CDR3 reads TGTGCCAGCAGCGGACAGGGCGCAACTAATGAAAAACTGTTTTTT.

This clonotype has just a few counts. The gene calls are TRBV20-1 and TRBJ2-7; 15 bases map to TRBD2. Trimming took 6 bases from V and 3 from J; bases not matched to a gene: 9. The CDR3 is made up of 16 amino acids. Germline V gene sequence: CDR1 DFQATT, CDR2 SNEGSKA (reference sequence). CDR3 nucleotides: TGCAGTGCAAGGGGGGGACTAGCGGGAGGCAGCTACGAGCAGTACTTC. Encoded protein: CSARGGLAGGSYEQYF.

V and J are TRBV5-1 and TRBJ2-5; TRBD1 or TRBD2 may be the D gene (5 bases each). This CDR3 has 18 residues. Deletions cut 3 bases from V and 2 bases from J, with 23 bases between. Germline V lookup: CDR1 SGHRS, CDR2 YFSETQ. The CDR3 nucleotides are TGCGCCAGCAGCTACCGTGGGGGATTGACGGACACTCAAGAGACCCAGTACTTC. Protein sequence: CASSYRGGLTDTQETQYF.

The chain has TRBV4-1 and TRBJ2-2; D possibly uses TRBD1 or TRBD2 (6 bases each). Germline V CDR1 and CDR2: MGHRA, YSYEKL. This CDR3 region has 16 residues. The V end lost 4 bases, the J end lost 5 bases, and 17 bases lay between the germline ends. The CDR3 DNA reads TGCGCCAGCAGCCCAAGTGTCACAGGGAGGACCGGGGAGCTGTTTTTT. Encoded protein: CASSPSVTGRTGELFF.

The chain is built from TRBV29-1 and TRBJ2-7; D is possibly TRBD1 (6 bases). Germline V gene sequence: CDR1 SQVTM, CDR2 ANQGSEA. The CDR3 has 12 amino acids. V lost 1 base, J lost 4 bases, and 8 bases lay in between. CDR3 DNA: TGCAGCGTTGAAGCAGGGGAATACGAGCAGTACTTC. It encodes CSVEAGEYEQYF.

This clonotype was seen ten or more times. A junction boundary mismatches the germline segment, possibly from a read error. This chain's CDR3 is CASSLVGTAYEQYF. The CDR3 DNA is TGTGCCAGCAGTTTAGTGGGGACCGCGTACGAGCAGTACTTC. The chain links TRBV5-1 to TRBJ2-7, with D perhaps being TRBD1 or TRBD2 (5 bases each). CDR1 is SGHRS, CDR2 YFSETQ, per germline. The CDR3 is made up of 14 amino acids.

The gene calls are TRBV24-1 and TRBJ2-3; D call uncertain. V was clipped by 6 bases and J by 4 bases, with 13 bases between them. Germline assignment: CDR1 KGHDR and CDR2 SFDVKD. The CDR3 covers 14 residues. CDR3 amino acids: CATSMRNGPDTQYF. The CDR3 DNA reads as TGTGCCACCAGTATGAGGAATGGGCCAGATACGCAGTATTTT.

The gene calls are TRBV12-3 or TRBV12-4 and TRBJ2-4; D may match TRBD1 or TRBD2 (5 bases each). The CDR3 is 13 residues long. Between the trimmed V and J ends, which lost 3 bases and 5 bases, there was a span of 8 bases. CDR3: CASSFRDQNIQYF. The CDR3 bases are TGTGCCAGCAGTTTCAGGGACCAAAACATTCAGTACTTC.

At least ten counts were recorded for this clonotype. The V and J genes are TRBV12-3 or TRBV12-4 and TRBJ2-7, with no clear D. The CDR3 length is 12 residues. Trimming left V 5 bases short and J 3 bases short, with 8 bases between. The CDR3 loop is CASSPDNYEQYF. Written as DNA, the CDR3 is TGTGCCAGCAGTCCCGACAACTACGAGCAGTACTTC.

Concerning this clonotype: One end of the junction is discordant with germline, which a read error may explain. The chain couples TRBV5-1 to TRBJ2-1; TRBD1 agrees at 8 bases. The CDR3 has 14 residues. Germline CDR1 SGHRS, CDR2 YFSETQ. CDR3 in amino acids: CAGSQWTGQNEQFF. As DNA, the CDR3 is TGCGCCGGCAGCCAATGGACAGGGCAAAATGAGCAGTTCTTC.